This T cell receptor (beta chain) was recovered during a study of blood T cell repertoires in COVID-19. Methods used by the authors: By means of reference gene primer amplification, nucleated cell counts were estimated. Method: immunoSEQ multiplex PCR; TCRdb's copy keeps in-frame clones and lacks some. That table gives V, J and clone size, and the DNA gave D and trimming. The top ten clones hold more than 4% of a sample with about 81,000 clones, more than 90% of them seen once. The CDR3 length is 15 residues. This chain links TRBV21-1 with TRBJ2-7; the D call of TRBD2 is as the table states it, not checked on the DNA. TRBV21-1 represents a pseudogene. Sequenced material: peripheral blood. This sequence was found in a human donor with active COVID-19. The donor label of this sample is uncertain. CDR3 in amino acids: CAGGLAGPHPYEQYF. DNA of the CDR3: TGTGCAGGGGGACTAGCGGGCCCACATCCCTACGAGCAGTACTTC.